This TCR beta chain was retrieved from a study of cytomegalovirus exposure and HLA in healthy donors. Study-wide points: Links to common viral pathogens appeared, in a later analysis, for several of the most significant clusters. The Asian-associated ancestry cluster reportedly had fewer N-insertions than the approximately 690-donor mean in a later analysis.

As concerns this clone: Its antigen is currently unknown.

Use of 60 Vbeta and 13 Jbeta primers characterized the PCR. Using immunoSEQ multiplex PCR, the repertoire was profiled, and TCRdb retains in-frame clones only, with some absent. Of roughly 120,000 clones detected, approximately 80% appear once; the ten largest clones hold 3.5% to 4%. The germline V gene encodes CDR1 SGHTS and CDR2 YDEGEE. The CDR3 contains 17 residues. V lost 1 base and J lost 4; bases outside the gene matches: 11. This TCR derives from a human donor in good health. The chain combines TRBV5-8 with TRBJ1-2; 9 bases fit TRBD1. Sequenced material: PBMCs. In DNA form, the CDR3 reads TGTGCCAGCAGCTTGAACGCCCCGGGACAGGGTCGCTATGGCTACACCTTC. This codes for CASSLNAPGQGRYGYTF.